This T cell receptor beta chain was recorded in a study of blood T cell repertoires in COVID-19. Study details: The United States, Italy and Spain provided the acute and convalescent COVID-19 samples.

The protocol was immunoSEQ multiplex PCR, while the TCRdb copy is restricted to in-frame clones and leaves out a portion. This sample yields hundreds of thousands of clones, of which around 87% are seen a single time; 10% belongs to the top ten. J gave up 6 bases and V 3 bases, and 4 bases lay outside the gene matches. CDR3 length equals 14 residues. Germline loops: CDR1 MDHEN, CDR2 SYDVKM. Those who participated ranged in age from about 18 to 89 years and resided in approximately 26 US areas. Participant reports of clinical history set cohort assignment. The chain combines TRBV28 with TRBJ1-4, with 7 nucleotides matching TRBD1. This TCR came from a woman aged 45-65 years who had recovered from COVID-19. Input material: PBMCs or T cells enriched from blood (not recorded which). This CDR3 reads CASSLGQLHEKLFF. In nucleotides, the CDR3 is TGTGCCAGCAGTTTGGGACAGTTACATGAAAAACTGTTTTTT.